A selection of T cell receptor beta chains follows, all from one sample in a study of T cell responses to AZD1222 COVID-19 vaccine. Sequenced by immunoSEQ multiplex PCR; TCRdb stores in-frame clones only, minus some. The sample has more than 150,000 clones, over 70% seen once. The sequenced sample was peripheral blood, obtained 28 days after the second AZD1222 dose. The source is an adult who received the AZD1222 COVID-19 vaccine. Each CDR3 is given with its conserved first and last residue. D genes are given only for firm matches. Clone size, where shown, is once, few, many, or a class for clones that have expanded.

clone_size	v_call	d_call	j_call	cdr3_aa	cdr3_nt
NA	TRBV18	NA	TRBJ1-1	CASSPQGGDDTEAFF	TGTGCCAGCTCACCACAGGGAGGGGATGACACTGAAGCTTTCTTT
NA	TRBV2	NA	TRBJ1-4	CASNNGGEKLFF	TGTGCCAGCAACAACGGGGGCGAAAAACTGTTTTTT
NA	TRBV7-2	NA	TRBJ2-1	CASSSDHSYNEQFF	TGTGCCAGCAGCTCAGATCACTCCTACAATGAGCAGTTCTTC
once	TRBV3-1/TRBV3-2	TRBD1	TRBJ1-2	CASSQQSIGQAGYTF	TGTGCCAGCAGCCAACAATCGATTGGACAGGCTGGCTACACCTTC
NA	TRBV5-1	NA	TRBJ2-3	CASSLAGTPGADTQYF	TGCGCCAGCAGCTTGGCCGGGACTCCAGGGGCAGATACGCAGTATTTT
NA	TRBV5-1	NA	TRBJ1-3	CASRIDSRSGNTIYF	TGCGCCAGCAGAATAGACTCCAGGTCTGGAAACACCATATATTTT
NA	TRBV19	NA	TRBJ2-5	CASSLLGETQYF	TGTGCCAGTAGCTTATTGGGAGAGACCCAGTACTTC
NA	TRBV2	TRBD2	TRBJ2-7	CASIRLAGGTSYEQYF	TGTGCCAGCATTAGACTAGCGGGAGGTACTTCCTACGAGCAGTACTTC
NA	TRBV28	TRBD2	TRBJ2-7	CASRPTGTSGYEQYF	TGTGCCAGCAGGCCCACCGGGACTAGCGGCTACGAGCAGTACTTC
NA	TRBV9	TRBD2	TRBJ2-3	CASSARQAGGADTQYF	TGTGCCAGCAGCGCCCGTCAAGCGGGAGGAGCAGATACGCAGTATTTT
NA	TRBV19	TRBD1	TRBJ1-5	CASTPPTGRPRYSNQPQHF	TGTGCCAGTACCCCACCGACAGGGCGCCCACGTTATAGCAATCAGCCCCAGCATTTT
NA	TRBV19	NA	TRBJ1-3	CASSLRGSGNTIYF	TGTGCCAGTAGCCTTAGGGGGTCTGGAAACACCATATATTTT
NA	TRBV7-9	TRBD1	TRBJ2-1	CASVPAGGRNEQFF	TGTGCCAGCGTCCCGGCAGGGGGCAGAAATGAGCAGTTCTTC
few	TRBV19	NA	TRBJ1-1	CASSIHYSTEAFF	TGTGCCAGTAGTATACACTATAGCACTGAAGCTTTCTTT
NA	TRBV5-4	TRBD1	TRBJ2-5	CASSGRTGGSETQYF	TGTGCCAGCAGCGGCCGGACAGGGGGATCGGAGACCCAGTACTTC
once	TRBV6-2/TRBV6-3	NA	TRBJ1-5	CASSLQSQPQHF	TGTGCCAGCAGTCTTCAAAGTCAGCCCCAGCATTTT
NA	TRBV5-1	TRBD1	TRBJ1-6	CASSLGDRDNSPLHF	TGCGCCAGCAGCTTAGGGGACAGGGATAATTCACCCCTCCACTTT
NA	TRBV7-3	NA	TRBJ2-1	CASSSNGGFEQFF	TGTGCCAGCAGCTCGAACGGGGGATTTGAGCAGTTCTTC
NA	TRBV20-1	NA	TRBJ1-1	CSALGREEAFF	TGCAGTGCTCTAGGACGGGAGGAAGCTTTCTTT
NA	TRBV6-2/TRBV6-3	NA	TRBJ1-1	CASSNTVGVTEAFF	TGTGCCAGCAGTAATACCGTAGGGGTAACTGAAGCTTTCTTT
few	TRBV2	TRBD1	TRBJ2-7	CASSDFFGQGREQYF	TGTGCCAGCAGTGATTTTTTTGGACAGGGTCGCGAGCAGTACTTC
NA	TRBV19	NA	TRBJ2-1	CASTLRVGSTNEQFF	TGTGCCAGTACCCTACGGGTCGGGTCCACCAATGAGCAGTTCTTC
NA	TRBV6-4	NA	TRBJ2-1	CAIAIEEGGTPYNEQFF	TGTGCCATAGCGATTGAAGAGGGCGGGACCCCCTACAATGAGCAGTTCTTC
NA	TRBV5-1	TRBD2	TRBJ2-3	CASPWRGGADTQYF	TGCGCCAGCCCGTGGCGGGGGGGGGCAGATACGCAGTATTTT
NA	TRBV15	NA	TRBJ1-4	CATSRDDNEKLFF	TGTGCCACCAGCAGAGACGATAATGAAAAACTGTTTTTT
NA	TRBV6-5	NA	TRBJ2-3	CASSYSSTDTQYF	TGTGCCAGCAGTTACTCGAGTACAGATACGCAGTATTTT
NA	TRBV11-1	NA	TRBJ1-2	CASSEDSGRANYGYTF	TGTGCCAGCAGCGAAGATTCCGGGAGGGCTAACTATGGCTACACCTTC
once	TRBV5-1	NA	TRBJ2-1	CASSLGGGSYNEQFF	TGCGCCAGCAGCTTAGGGGGAGGGTCCTACAATGAGCAGTTCTTC
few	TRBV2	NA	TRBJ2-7	CASSKGSGRDEQYF	TGTGCCAGCAGTAAGGGTAGCGGACGGGACGAGCAGTACTTC
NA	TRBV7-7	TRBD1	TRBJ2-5	CASSPDRGLGETQYF	TGTGCTAGCAGCCCAGACAGGGGGCTGGGGGAGACCCAGTACTTC
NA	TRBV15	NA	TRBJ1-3	CATSPDGGSGNTIYF	TGTGCCACCAGCCCAGACGGGGGTTCCGGAAACACCATATATTTT
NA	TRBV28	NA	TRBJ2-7	CASSRGLGFYEQYF	TGTGCCAGCAGTAGGGGGTTGGGGTTCTACGAGCAGTACTTC
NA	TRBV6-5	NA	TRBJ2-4	CASADIGKNIQYF	TGTGCCAGCGCCGATATCGGCAAAAACATTCAGTACTTC
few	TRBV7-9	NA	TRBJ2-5	CASSLWDASRETQYF	TGTGCCAGCAGCTTATGGGACGCTAGTCGAGAGACCCAGTACTTC
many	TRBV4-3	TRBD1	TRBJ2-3	CASSRTRQTGFHTDTQYF	TGCGCCAGCAGCCGAACGCGACAGACAGGGTTCCACACAGATACGCAGTATTTT
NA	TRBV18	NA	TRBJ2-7	CASSPDRTYEQYF	TGTGCCAGCTCACCAGACAGGACCTACGAGCAGTACTTC
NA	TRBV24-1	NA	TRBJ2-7	CATSDFREQYF	TGTGCCACCAGTGATTTTAGGGAGCAGTACTTC
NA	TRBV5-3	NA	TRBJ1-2	CARTLEVCSYGYTF	TGTGCCAGAACACTGGAGGTTTGTTCTTATGGCTACACCTTC
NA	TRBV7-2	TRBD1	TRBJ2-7	CASSLDRGVREQYF	TGTGCCAGCAGCTTGGACAGGGGAGTACGGGAGCAGTACTTC
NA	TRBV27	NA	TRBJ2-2	CASSTKPMGRFGDTGELFF	TGTGCCAGCAGTACGAAACCTATGGGGCGCTTTGGGGACACCGGGGAGCTGTTTTTT
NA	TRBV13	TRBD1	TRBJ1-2	CASSLRQGEGGYTF	TGTGCCAGCAGCTTAAGACAGGGGGAAGGGGGCTACACCTTC
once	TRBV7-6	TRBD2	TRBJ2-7	CASSLEEGGVYEQYF	TGTGCCAGCAGCTTAGAAGAGGGAGGGGTCTACGAGCAGTACTTC
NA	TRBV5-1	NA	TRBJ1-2	CASSLGQGANYGYTF	TGCGCCAGCAGCTTAGGGCAGGGAGCTAACTATGGCTACACCTTC
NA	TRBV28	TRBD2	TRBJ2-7	CASSPLGRVHEQYF	TGTGCCAGCAGTCCTCTGGGGAGGGTCCACGAGCAGTACTTC
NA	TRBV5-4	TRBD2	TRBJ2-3	CASSPTGGAADTQYF	TGTGCCAGCAGTCCGACCGGGGGGGCAGCAGATACGCAGTATTTT
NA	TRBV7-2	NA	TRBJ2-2	CASSLATSYTGELFF	TGTGCCAGCAGCTTAGCCACAAGCTACACCGGGGAGCTGTTTTTT
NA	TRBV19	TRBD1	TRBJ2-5	CASMLGTGGRRETQYF	TGTGCCAGCATGCTGGGGACAGGGGGCAGACGAGAGACCCAGTACTTC
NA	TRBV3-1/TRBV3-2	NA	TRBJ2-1	CASSHSGANEQFF	TGTGCCAGCAGCCATAGCGGAGCCAATGAGCAGTTCTTC
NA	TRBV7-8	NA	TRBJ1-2	CASSLVFPGANNYGYTF	TGTGCCAGCAGCTTAGTTTTCCCCGGGGCTAATAACTATGGCTACACCTTC
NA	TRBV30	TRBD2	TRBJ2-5	CAWTSGRPEETQYF	TGTGCCTGGACTAGCGGGAGACCTGAAGAGACCCAGTACTTC